This TCR beta chain was recovered during a study of T cell repertoires in cytomegalovirus infection. One entry per CDR3 protein results from TCRdb running MiXCR on the reads. The sample contains fewer than 650,000 distinct CDR3 sequences, about 39% of which appear only once. V shed 5 bases and J shed 6 bases, with 23 bases lying between them. CDR1 and CDR2 (germline): SGHTA, FQGNSA. The CDR3 covers 17 residues. This clonotype was picked up many times. Its antigen is as yet unknown. V gene TRBV7-2 combines with J gene TRBJ2-1; D is unresolved. The source was cultured PBMCs, collected from culture after CMV antigen stimulation. The TCR sequence derives from a human donor in good health (CMV status not recorded). Some clones in this sample may be carry-over from other donors' samples. The CDR3 here is CASSPTMGYPLGNEQFF. For the CDR3, the DNA is TGTGCCAGCAGCCCAACCATGGGGTACCCCCTGGGCAATGAGCAGTTCTTC.